These T cell receptor beta chains were read from a single sample in a study of T-cell reconstitution after alpha-beta-depleted transplantation in children. TCRdb recomputed calls from the PCR reads with MiXCR, one row per CDR3 protein. The sample records tens of thousands of distinct CDR3 sequences, around 7% being singletons. The sample in question was peripheral blood, obtained 60 days after TCRalphabeta/CD19-depleted stem cell transplant. These receptors all come from a child under three years old who had a stem cell transplant for acute myeloid leukemia, so the T cells may come from the graft donor. The CDR3 runs from the conserved cysteine through the conserved F or W. Each record gives: J gene, clone size, V gene, D gene, CDR3 protein, CDR3 DNA. The D gene is left open where the match is weak. Size tells how often a clone was seen (once, few, many) or the class of an expanded clone, and some rows leave it out.

J: TRBJ2-3
size: many
V: TRBV4-3
D: NA
CDR3: CASSQDTGGSDTQYF
DNA: TGCGCCAGCAGCCAAGATACAGGAGGCTCGGATACGCAGTATTTT

J: TRBJ2-5
size: many
V: TRBV6-1
D: TRBD2
CDR3: CASSSSGKQETQYF
DNA: TGTGCCAGCAGCTCAAGCGGGAAACAAGAGACCCAGTACTTC

J: TRBJ2-7
size: many
V: TRBV9
D: NA
CDR3: CASSEGNSEQYF
DNA: TGTGCCAGCAGTGAGGGGAACTCCGAGCAGTACTTC

J: TRBJ2-4
size: NA
V: TRBV11-2
D: TRBD2
CDR3: CASSLYQLLAVKNIQYF
DNA: TGTGCCAGCAGCTTATACCAACTACTAGCGGTCAAAAACATTCAGTACTTC

J: TRBJ1-3
size: many
V: TRBV20-1
D: NA
CDR3: CSAQPRNTIYF
DNA: TGCAGTGCCCAGCCCCGAAACACCATATATTTT

J: TRBJ2-7
size: many
V: TRBV29-1
D: TRBD1
CDR3: CSVGQGLTYEQYF
DNA: TGCAGCGTGGGACAGGGGTTAACCTACGAGCAGTACTTC

J: TRBJ2-4
size: many
V: TRBV7-9
D: NA
CDR3: CASSLREKVRAKNIQYF
DNA: TGTGCCAGCAGCTTAAGGGAAAAAGTTCGAGCCAAAAACATTCAGTACTTC

J: TRBJ1-4
size: many
V: TRBV7-8
D: TRBD1
CDR3: CASSLVRMYRGRGNEKLFF
DNA: TGTGCCAGCAGCTTAGTACGGATGTACAGGGGGCGCGGCAATGAAAAACTGTTTTTT

J: TRBJ2-7
size: many
V: TRBV24-1
D: NA
CDR3: CATTPGSPGEQYF
DNA: TGTGCCACCACGCCAGGATCTCCGGGGGAGCAGTACTTC

J: TRBJ1-4
size: many
V: TRBV27
D: TRBD1
CDR3: CASSLGTGERKLFF
DNA: TGTGCCAGCAGTCTCGGGACAGGGGAAAGAAAACTGTTTTTT

J: TRBJ2-3
size: NA
V: TRBV4-3
D: NA
CDR3: CASSHARGANTDTQYF
DNA: TGCGCCAGCAGCCATGCCAGGGGGGCTAATACAGATACGCAGTATTTT

J: TRBJ2-4
size: many
V: TRBV7-9
D: TRBD2
CDR3: CASSLPSGRFGKNIQYF
DNA: TGTGCCAGCAGCTTACCTAGCGGGAGGTTTGGCAAAAACATTCAGTACTTC

J: TRBJ2-7
size: few
V: TRBV19
D: NA
CDR3: CASSIEGHEQYF
DNA: TGTGCCAGTAGTATCGAGGGCCACGAGCAGTACTTC

J: TRBJ2-1
size: many
V: TRBV9
D: NA
CDR3: CASSSLGGLEQFF
DNA: TGTGCCAGCAGCTCCCTGGGGGGTCTTGAGCAGTTCTTC